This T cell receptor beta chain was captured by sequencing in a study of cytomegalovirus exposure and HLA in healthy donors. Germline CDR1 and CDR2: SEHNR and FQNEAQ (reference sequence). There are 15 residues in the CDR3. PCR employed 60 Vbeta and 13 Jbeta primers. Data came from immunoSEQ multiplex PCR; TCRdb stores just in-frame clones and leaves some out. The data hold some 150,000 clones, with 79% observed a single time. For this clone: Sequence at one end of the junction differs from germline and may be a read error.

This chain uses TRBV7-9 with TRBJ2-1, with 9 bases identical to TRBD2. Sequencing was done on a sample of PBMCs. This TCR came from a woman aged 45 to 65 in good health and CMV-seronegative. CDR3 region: CSSSLILAGYNEQFF. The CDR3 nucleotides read TGTTCCAGCAGCTTGATCCTAGCGGGGTACAATGAGCAGTTCTTC.